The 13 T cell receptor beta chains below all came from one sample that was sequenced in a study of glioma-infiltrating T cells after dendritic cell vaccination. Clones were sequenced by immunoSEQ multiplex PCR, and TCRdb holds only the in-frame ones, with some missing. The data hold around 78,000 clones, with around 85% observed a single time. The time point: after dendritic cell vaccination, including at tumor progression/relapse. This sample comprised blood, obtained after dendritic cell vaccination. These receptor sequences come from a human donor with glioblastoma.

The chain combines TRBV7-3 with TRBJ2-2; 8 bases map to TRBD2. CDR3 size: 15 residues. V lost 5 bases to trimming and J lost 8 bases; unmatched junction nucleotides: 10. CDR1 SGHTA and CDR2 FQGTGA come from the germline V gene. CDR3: CASSLHSGNQGELFF. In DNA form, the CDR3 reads TGTGCCAGCAGCCTCCATAGCGGGAATCAAGGGGAGCTGTTTTTT.

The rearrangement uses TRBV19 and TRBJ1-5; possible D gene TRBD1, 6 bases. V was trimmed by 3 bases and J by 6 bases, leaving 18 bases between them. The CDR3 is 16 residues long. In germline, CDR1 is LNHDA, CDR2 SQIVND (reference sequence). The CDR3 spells CASSIEQGRVLQPQHF. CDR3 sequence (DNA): TGTGCCAGTAGTATTGAGCAGGGGAGGGTTCTTCAGCCCCAGCATTTT.

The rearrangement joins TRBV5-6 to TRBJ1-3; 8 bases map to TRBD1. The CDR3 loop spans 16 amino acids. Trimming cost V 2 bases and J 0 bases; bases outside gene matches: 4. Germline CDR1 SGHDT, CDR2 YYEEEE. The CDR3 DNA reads TGTGCCAGCAGCTTATTAACAGGGGGCTCTGGAAACACCATATATTTT. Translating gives CASSLLTGGSGNTIYF.

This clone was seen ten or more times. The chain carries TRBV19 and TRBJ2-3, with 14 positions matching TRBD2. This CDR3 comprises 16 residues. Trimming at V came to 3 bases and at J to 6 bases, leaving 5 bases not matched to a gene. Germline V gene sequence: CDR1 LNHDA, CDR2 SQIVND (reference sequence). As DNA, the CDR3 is TGTGCCAGTAGTATCACCGGGACTAGCGGGAGTGATACGCAGTATTTT. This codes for CASSITGTSGSDTQYF.

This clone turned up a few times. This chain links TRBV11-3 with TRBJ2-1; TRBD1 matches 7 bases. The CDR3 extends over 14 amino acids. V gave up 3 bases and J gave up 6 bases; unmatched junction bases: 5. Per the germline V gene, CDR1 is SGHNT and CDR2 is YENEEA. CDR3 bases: TGTGCCAGCAGCTTGCAGGGGGTAGGCAATGAGCAGTTCTTC. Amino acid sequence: CASSLQGVGNEQFF.

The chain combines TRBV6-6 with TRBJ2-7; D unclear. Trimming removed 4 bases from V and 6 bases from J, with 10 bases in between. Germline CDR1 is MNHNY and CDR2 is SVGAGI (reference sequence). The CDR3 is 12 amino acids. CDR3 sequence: CASSSSAVEQYF. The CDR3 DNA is TGTGCCAGCAGTTCATCCGCGGTCGAGCAGTACTTC.

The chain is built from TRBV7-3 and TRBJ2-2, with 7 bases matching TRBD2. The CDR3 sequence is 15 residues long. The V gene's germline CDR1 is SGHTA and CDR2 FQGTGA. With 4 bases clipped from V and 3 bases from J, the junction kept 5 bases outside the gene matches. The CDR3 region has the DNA TGTGCCAGCAGCTCCGGACTAGGGGACACCGGGGAGCTGTTTTTT. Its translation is CASSSGLGDTGELFF.

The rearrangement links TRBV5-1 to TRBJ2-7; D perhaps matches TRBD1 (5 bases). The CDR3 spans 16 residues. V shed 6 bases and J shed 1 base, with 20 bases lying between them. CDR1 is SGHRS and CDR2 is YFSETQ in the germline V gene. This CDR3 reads CASTAWGTDDSYEQYF. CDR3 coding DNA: TGCGCCAGCACCGCTTGGGGCACAGACGATTCCTACGAGCAGTACTTC.

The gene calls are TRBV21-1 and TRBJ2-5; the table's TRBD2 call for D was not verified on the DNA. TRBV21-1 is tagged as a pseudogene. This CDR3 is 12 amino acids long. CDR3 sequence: CASTRYQETQYF. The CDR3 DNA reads TGTGCCAGCACGCGGTACCAAGAGACCCAGTACTTC.

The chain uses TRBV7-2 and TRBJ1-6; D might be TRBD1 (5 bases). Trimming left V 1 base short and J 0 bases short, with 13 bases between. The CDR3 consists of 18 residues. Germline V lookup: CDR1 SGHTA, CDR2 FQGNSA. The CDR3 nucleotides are TGTGCCAGCAGCTTAGTAGGACACACGAGCTCCTATAATTCACCCCTCCACTTT. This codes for CASSLVGHTSSYNSPLHF.

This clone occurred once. The CDR3 sequence: CATSRDGLKETQYF. The DNA of the CDR3 is TGTGCCACCAGCAGAGATGGACTGAAAGAGACCCAGTACTTC. The V call is TRBV15, the J call TRBJ2-5; perhaps TRBD2 as D (5 bases). V was trimmed by 0 bases and J by 3 bases, leaving 8 bases between them. CDR1 and CDR2 (germline): LNHNV, YYDKDF (reference sequence). This CDR3 has 14 amino acids.

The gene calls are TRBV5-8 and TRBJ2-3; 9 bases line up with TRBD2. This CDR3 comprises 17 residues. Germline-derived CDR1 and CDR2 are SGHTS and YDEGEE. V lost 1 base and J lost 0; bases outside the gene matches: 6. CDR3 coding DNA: TGTGCCAGCAGCTTGTCAGGAACTAGCGGGAGCACAGATACGCAGTATTTT. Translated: CASSLSGTSGSTDTQYF. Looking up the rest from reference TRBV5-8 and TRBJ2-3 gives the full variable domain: EAGVTQSPTHLIKTRGQQATLRCSPISGHTSVYWYQQALGLGLQFLLWYDEGEERNRGNFPPRFSGRQFPNYSSELNVNALELEDSALYLCASSLSGTSGSTDTQYFGPGTRLTVL.

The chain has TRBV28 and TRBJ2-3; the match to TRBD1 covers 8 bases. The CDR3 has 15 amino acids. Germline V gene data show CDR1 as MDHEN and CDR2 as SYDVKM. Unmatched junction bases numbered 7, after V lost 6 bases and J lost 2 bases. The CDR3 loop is CASSPDRVLTDTQYF. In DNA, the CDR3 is TGTGCCAGCAGCCCGGACAGGGTTCTCACAGATACGCAGTATTTT.